This is a list of T cell receptor beta chains from one sample in a study of blood T cell repertoires in COVID-19. Profiling relied on immunoSEQ multiplex PCR, and the TCRdb table lists in-frame clones only, not all of them. The table shows roughly 400,000 clones, with roughly 90% occurring only once. Sequences were obtained from PBMCs or T cells enriched from blood (not recorded which). All receptors derive from a woman younger than 35 who had been exposed to COVID-19. Both conserved end residues are part of each CDR3. Each record gives: J gene, V gene, D gene, CDR3 protein. D genes are given only for firm matches.

j_gene: TRBJ2-1; v_gene: TRBV7-9; d_gene: TRBD2; CDR3aa: CASSPRRERWNEQFF
j_gene: TRBJ2-7; v_gene: TRBV7-5; d_gene: -; CDR3aa: CVRSFSFPSSYEQYF
j_gene: TRBJ1-5; v_gene: TRBV6-5; d_gene: -; CDR3aa: CASSPGQRYQPQHF
j_gene: TRBJ2-5; v_gene: TRBV25-1; d_gene: TRBD1; CDR3aa: CASSEPPTGRETQYF
j_gene: TRBJ2-7; v_gene: TRBV6-5; d_gene: -; CDR3aa: CASSSNPTYEQYF
j_gene: TRBJ2-7; v_gene: TRBV4-1; d_gene: -; CDR3aa: CASSQETASVVRQYF
j_gene: TRBJ2-1; v_gene: TRBV6-5; d_gene: TRBD2; CDR3aa: CASSPGASGNNEQFF
j_gene: TRBJ2-7; v_gene: TRBV5-1; d_gene: TRBD1; CDR3aa: CASSLGTGATSYEQYF
j_gene: TRBJ1-1; v_gene: TRBV10-3; d_gene: TRBD1; CDR3aa: CAISPGQGLAEAFF
j_gene: TRBJ2-7; v_gene: TRBV6-6; d_gene: -; CDR3aa: CASSRGFYEQYF
j_gene: TRBJ1-1; v_gene: TRBV18; d_gene: TRBD1; CDR3aa: CASSQSGTGYMNTEAFF
j_gene: TRBJ2-2; v_gene: TRBV2; d_gene: TRBD1; CDR3aa: CASRQQGSGELFF
j_gene: TRBJ1-4; v_gene: TRBV7-2; d_gene: TRBD1; CDR3aa: CASSSNIGTAIEKLFF
j_gene: TRBJ2-7; v_gene: TRBV7-2; d_gene: -; CDR3aa: CASSFGLLGAYEQYF